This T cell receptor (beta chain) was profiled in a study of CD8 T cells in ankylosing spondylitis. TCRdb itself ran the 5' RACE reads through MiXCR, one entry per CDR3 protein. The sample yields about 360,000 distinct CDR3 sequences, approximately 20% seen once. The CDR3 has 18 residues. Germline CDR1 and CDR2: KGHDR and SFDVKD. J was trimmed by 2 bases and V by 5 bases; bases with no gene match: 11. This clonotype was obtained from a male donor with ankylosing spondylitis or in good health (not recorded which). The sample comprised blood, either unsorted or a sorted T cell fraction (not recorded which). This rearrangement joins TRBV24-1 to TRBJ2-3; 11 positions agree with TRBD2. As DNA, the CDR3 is TGTGCCACCAGTGCCCAACCGACTAGCGGGGTCGTCACAGATACGCAGTATTTT. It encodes CATSAQPTSGVVTDTQYF.